The entry below describes one T cell receptor (beta chain). Using immunoSEQ multiplex PCR, the repertoire was profiled, and TCRdb retains in-frame clones only, with some absent. The profile shows under 750,000 clones, 72% of them singletons. These data come from a study of shared clonotypes between healthy human individuals. The V gene lost 7 bases and the J gene lost 6 bases, with 19 bases spanning the gap. The CDR3 has 13 amino acids. Germline CDR1 reads GTSNPN; CDR2 reads SVGIG (reference sequence). The specimen was memory CD4+ T cells sorted from blood. Subset in this sample: CD45RA-negative fraction. This chain links TRBV30 with TRBJ2-7; a possible D gene is TRBD2 (5 bases). This TCR came from a woman between 25 and 40 years old in good health. CDR3 amino acids: CAYRGGYDGEQYF. CDR3 nucleotides: TGTGCCTACCGAGGCGGGTATGATGGCGAGCAGTACTTC.